Described below is a single T cell receptor (beta chain) sequence and its context. Antigen unknown. Some clones are missing from TCRdb's copy, which holds only in-frame ones; the method was immunoSEQ multiplex PCR. The sample includes 25,000 to 30,000 clones, over 85% seen only once; the top ten take around 0.82%. J was trimmed by 4 bases and V by 2 bases; bases with no gene match: 4. The CDR3 totals 15 residues. Germline V lookup: CDR1 MNHEY, CDR2 SMNVEV (reference sequence). The data were obtained in a study of graft-versus-host responses after intestinal transplantation. Study conclusions and caveats: Allograft clonal ratios (graft-versus-host to host-versus-graft) were high in patients who had graft-donor T cell macrochimerism. Marrow from the recipient contained GvH clones, some of which had appeared first in ileum or blood.

This sequence originates from a human patient who received an intestinal transplant, so some T cells may come from the graft donor. The sample consisted of PBMCs, taken approximately 30 days after intestinal transplant. The rearrangement uses TRBV27 and TRBJ2-3, with 9 bases lining up with TRBD2. The CDR3 loop reads CASSLVAGAADTQYF. The DNA for the CDR3 is TGTGCCAGCAGTTTAGTAGCGGGGGCGGCAGATACGCAGTATTTT.